This T cell receptor (beta chain) was recovered during a study of CD8 T cells in ankylosing spondylitis. This clonotype was detected ten times or more. What it recognizes is unknown. Library preparation for TCR beta used quantitative 5'-RACE with molecular barcodes. One entry per CDR3 protein, called by TCRdb with MiXCR from the 5' RACE reads. The sample shows fewer than 650,000 distinct CDR3 sequences, roughly 13% of them seen only once. Whole-study findings and limits: Matched ankylosing spondylitis synovial fluid reportedly contained a significantly enriched population of disease-linked clones. Ankylosing spondylitis blood appeared to be characterized by a TCR beta motif of several highly homologous variants. Disease-linked clones bore a CD8+ phenotype and were relatively rare in peripheral blood.

The sample consisted of blood, either unsorted or a sorted T cell fraction (not recorded which). This clonotype originated in a male donor with ankylosing spondylitis.

This chain's CDR3 is CSARYTGTRSTDTQYF. The CDR3 DNA is TGCAGTGCTAGATATACCGGGACCAGGAGCACAGATACGCAGTATTTT. This rearrangement joins TRBV20-1 to TRBJ2-3; D is perhaps TRBD1 or TRBD2 (5 bases each). V was trimmed by 2 bases and J by 0 bases, leaving 15 bases between them. CDR1 and CDR2 from the germline V gene are DFQATT and SNEGSKA (reference sequence). The CDR3 consists of 16 residues.